This T cell receptor (beta chain) was retrieved from a study of T cell clonality in common variable immunodeficiency. Data came from immunoSEQ multiplex PCR; TCRdb stores just in-frame clones and leaves some out. Recorded here are about 52,000 clones, none singletons. There are many counts of this clone. As yet, its antigen is unknown. The read comes to an end 3 residues before the CDR3 does, leaving the germline J gene to fill in the end. Germline CDR1 MNHEY, CDR2 SVGEGT. This CDR3 is built from 14 residues. V was trimmed by 8 bases and J by 4 bases, leaving 18 bases between them. General observations from the study: CVID subjects shared fewer TCRbeta clones than healthy controls did. Authors noted CVID clonality's cause needs subpopulation repertoire sequencing.

The genes are TRBV6-2 or TRBV6-3 and TRBJ2-7; the D gene is possibly TRBD1 (5 bases). Material for sequencing was peripheral blood mononuclear cells. The origin of this receptor is a person between 18 and 69 years old in good health. CDR3 bases read: TGTGCCAGCCACAAGGGCAGGGTCCGTTACGAG. Encoded protein: CASHKGRVRYE. The CDR3, in full, reads CASHKGRVRYEQYF.